This paragraph reports one T cell receptor (beta chain). The antigen remains unidentified. The sample belongs to a study of CD8+ T cells in alopecia areata. Study in general: For 6 to 18 months, tofacitinib was taken, and 6 months off drug followed. The study's findings and limits: Normal skin's resident alphabeta T cells are also sequenced in scalp samples.

The authors extracted RNA and reverse transcribed it into cDNA as the sequencing template. Assay: immunoSEQ multiplex PCR; the TCRdb copy retains only in-frame clones and omits some. The table includes approximately 59,000 clones, about half detected once. This CDR3 is built from 12 residues. The germline V gene encodes CDR1 MNHNY and CDR2 SVGAGI (reference sequence). V was trimmed by 8 bases and J by 5 bases, leaving 10 bases between them. The chain is built from TRBV6-6 and TRBJ1-5; D not resolved. The specimen comprised CD8+ T cells sorted from blood, sampled at week 0. This TCR came from a human donor with alopecia areata. CDR3 residues: CASGFFDQPQHF. In DNA form, the CDR3 reads TGTGCCAGCGGATTTTTTGATCAGCCCCAGCATTTT.